This TCR beta chain was sequenced in a study of response to subunit inactivated influenza vaccine. Study results and limitations: Authors suggested each seasonal influenza vaccination recruits few new T cells.

Each CDR3 protein is one row after TCRdb ran MiXCR on the RT-PCR reads. The sample yields 560,000 or so distinct CDR3 sequences, 6% to 9% seen once. This clonotype came up many times. The target antigen is unknown. The clonotype comes from a man between 50 and 70 years old who received an inactivated influenza vaccine. This sample comprised PBMCs from blood, obtained around 25 months after vaccination.

The CDR3: CASSQTGTRRDTQYF. Written as DNA, the CDR3 is TGCGCCAGCAGCCAAACCGGGACTAGAAGAGATACGCAGTATTTT. This chain uses TRBV4-3 with TRBJ2-3; 8 bases map to TRBD2. J lost 5 bases, V lost 2 bases, and 6 bases had no gene match. The germline V gene encodes CDR1 LGHNA and CDR2 YSLEER. This CDR3 spans 15 amino acids.